This T cell receptor (beta chain) was captured by sequencing in a study of T cell responses to AZD1222 COVID-19 vaccine. Findings of the study overall: Donors were chiefly white British, with a greater number of females, and clonal diversity was perhaps underestimated. With dominance at 160-218 and 743-854, vaccine-associated CD4 TCRs spanned spike. Per reports, nearly half of all spike-specific TCRs target regions that are unmutated in variants.

Assay: immunoSEQ multiplex PCR; the TCRdb copy retains only in-frame clones and omits some. Of about 120,000 clones detected, roughly 85% appear once; the ten largest clones hold around 1.6%. There are 14 residues in the CDR3. The germline V gene has CDR1 ENHRY and CDR2 SYGVKD. Turning to this clone: Its antigen is as yet unknown.

This TCR derives from an adult in good health. V and J are TRBV10-3 and TRBJ2-5, with 14 bases fitting TRBD2. This specimen consisted of peripheral blood, obtained on day 0 of AZD1222 vaccination. The DNA of the CDR3 is TGTGCAAGACTAGCGGGAGGGGGAGGAGAGACCCAGTACTTC. It yields the protein CARLAGGGGETQYF.